The sequence of this TCR beta chain was determined in a study of shared clonotypes between healthy human individuals. Measured with immunoSEQ multiplex PCR; TCRdb has only the in-frame clones, and not every one. The table shows about 690,000 clones, with less than 95% occurring only once. Regarding the study as a whole: What limited the represented genetic and exposure-history diversity was the small number of donors. It was the non-shared clonotypes that had lower generation probabilities than clonotypes shared by all four donors. In the sorted subsets, rarefaction showed sequencing was incomplete despite large depth. Sequencing depth was expected to affect clonotype sharing among donors.

For this clone: The antigen remains unidentified.

The clonotype comes from a man aged 18 to 30 in good health. Some clones in this sample may be carry-over from other donors' samples. Sample: memory CD8+ T cells from PBMCs. Subset: CD45RO+ cells pooled with CCR7-negative TemRA cells.

In DNA form, the CDR3 reads TGTGCCACCAGCGATAGCGGGAGGGTCCCCGGGGAGCTGTTTTTT. Amino acid sequence: CATSDSGRVPGELFF. The chain has TRBV15 and TRBJ2-2, with 11 nucleotides matching TRBD2. The CDR3 contains 15 residues. From germline, CDR1 is LNHNV and CDR2 YYDKDF (reference sequence). With 5 bases clipped from V and 6 bases from J, the junction kept 5 bases outside the gene matches.